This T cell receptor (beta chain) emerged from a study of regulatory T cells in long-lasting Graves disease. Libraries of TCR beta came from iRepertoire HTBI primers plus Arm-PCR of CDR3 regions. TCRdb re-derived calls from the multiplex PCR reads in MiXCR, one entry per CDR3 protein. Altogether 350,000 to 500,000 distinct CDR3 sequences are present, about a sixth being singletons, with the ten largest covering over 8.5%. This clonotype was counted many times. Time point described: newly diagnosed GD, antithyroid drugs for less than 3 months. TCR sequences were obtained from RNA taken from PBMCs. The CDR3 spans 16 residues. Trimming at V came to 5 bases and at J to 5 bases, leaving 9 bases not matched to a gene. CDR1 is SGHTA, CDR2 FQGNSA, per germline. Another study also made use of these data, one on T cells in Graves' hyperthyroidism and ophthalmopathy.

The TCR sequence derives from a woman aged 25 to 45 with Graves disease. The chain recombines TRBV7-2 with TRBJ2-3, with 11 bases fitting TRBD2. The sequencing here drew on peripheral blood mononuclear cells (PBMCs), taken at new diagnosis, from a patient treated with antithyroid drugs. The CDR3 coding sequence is TGTGCCAGCAGCGTGACTAGCGGGGTTGGAGGAGATACGCAGTATTTT. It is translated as CASSVTSGVGGDTQYF.